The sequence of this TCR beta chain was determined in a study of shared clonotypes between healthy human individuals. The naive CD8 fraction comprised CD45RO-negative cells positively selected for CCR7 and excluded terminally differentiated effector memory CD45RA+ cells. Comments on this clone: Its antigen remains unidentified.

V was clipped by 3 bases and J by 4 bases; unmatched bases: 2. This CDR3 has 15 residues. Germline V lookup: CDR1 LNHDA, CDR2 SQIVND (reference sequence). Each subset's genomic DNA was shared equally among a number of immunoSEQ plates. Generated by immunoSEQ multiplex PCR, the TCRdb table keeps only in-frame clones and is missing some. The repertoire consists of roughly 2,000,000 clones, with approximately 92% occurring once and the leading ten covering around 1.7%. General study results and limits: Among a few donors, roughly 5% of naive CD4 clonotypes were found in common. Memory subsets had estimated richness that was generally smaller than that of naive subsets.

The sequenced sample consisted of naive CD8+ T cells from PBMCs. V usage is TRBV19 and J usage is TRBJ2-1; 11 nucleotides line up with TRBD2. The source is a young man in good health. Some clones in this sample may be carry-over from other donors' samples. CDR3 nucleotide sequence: TGTGCCAGTAGTATCCCTAGCGGGAGGTACAATGAGCAGTTCTTC. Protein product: CASSIPSGRYNEQFF.